The table lists the clone carrying this TCR beta chain with many counts. Out of less than 12 ml of fresh peripheral blood came the PBMCs. The data were obtained in a study of T cells in Graves' hyperthyroidism and ophthalmopathy. The germline V gene has CDR1 ENHRY and CDR2 SYGVKD. This CDR3 has 17 amino acids. V was pared by 0 bases and J by 4 bases, with 15 bases between. Amplified TCR beta CDR3 regions came from RNA transcripts. The HTBI primer set was used in a first-round RT-PCR of the TCR CDR3. TCRdb re-called the multiplex PCR reads with MiXCR, one entry per CDR3 protein. The sample shows approximately 400,000 distinct CDR3 sequences, over 13% of them seen only once.

The V gene is TRBV10-3, the J gene TRBJ2-2; D unresolved. This TCR derives from a man between 45 and 60 years old with Graves' ophthalmopathy. What was sequenced was blood. CDR3 region: CAISESGTSASTGELFF. The CDR3 nucleotides are TGTGCCATCAGTGAGTCAGGAACATCCGCGTCCACCGGGGAGCTGTTTTTT.